This TCR beta chain is drawn from a study of blood T cell repertoires in COVID-19. In the study overall: The origin of the acute and convalescent COVID-19 samples was the United States, Italy and Spain. PBMCs, B-cell-depleted T cells, or T cells were the source of the cDNA or gDNA that made up the material.

Per the original methods: How many nucleated cells were present was estimated from reference gene primer amplification. Measured with immunoSEQ multiplex PCR; TCRdb has only the in-frame clones, and not every one. That table furnishes V, J and clone size, whereas the DNA furnished D and trimming. In the table there are about 180,000 clones, around 86% of which are singletons. Patients at the Seattle site were enrolled during active infection and followed longitudinally. The germline CDR1 and CDR2 sequences are SQVTM and ANQGSEA. CDR3 length: 14 residues. Trimming at V came to 3 bases and at J to 4 bases, leaving 5 bases not matched to a gene.

This chain connects TRBV29-1 to TRBJ1-5, with TRBD1 matching 8 bases. The receptor's source is a woman between 65 and 79 years old with COVID-19, enrolled during active disease. Sequences were obtained from peripheral blood. CDR3: CSVETGVLNQPQHF. The CDR3 nucleotides read TGCAGCGTTGAGACAGGGGTTCTTAATCAGCCCCAGCATTTT.